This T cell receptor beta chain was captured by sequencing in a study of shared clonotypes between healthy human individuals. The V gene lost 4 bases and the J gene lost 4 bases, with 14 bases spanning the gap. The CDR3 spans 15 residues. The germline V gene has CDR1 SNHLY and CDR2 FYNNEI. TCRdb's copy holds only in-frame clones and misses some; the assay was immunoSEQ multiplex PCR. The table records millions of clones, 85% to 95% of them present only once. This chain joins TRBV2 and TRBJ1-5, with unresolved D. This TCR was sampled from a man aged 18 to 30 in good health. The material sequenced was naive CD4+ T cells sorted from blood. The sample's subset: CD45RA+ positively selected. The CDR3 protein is CASSGAGYGNQPQHF. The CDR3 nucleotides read TGTGCCAGCAGTGGAGCGGGGTACGGGAATCAGCCCCAGCATTTT. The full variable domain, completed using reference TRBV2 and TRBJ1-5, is EPEVTQTPSHQVTQMGQEVILRCVPISNHLYFYWYRQILGQKVEFLVSFYNNEISEKSEIFDDQFSVERPDGSNFTLKIRSTKLEDSAMYFCASSGAGYGNQPQHFGDGTRLSIL.